This T cell receptor beta chain was recorded in a study of T-cell reconstitution after alpha-beta-depleted transplantation in children. Germline V gene sequence: CDR1 WSHSY, CDR2 SAAADI. Trimming left V 7 bases short and J 5 bases short, with 24 bases between. This CDR3 region has 17 residues. This clonotype was seen a few times. It was with unique molecular identifiers that the TCRbeta library was prepared. TCRdb used MiXCR to reprocess the PCR reads, holding one entry per CDR3 protein. The data hold around 200,000 distinct CDR3 sequences, with approximately 9% observed a single time. The source of this sequence is a human donor who donated a stem cell graft to a child with acute lymphoblastic leukemia. The chain joins TRBV10-2 to TRBJ1-5; possible D gene TRBD1, 5 bases. The sample consisted of PBMCs from the stem cell graft donor, taken from the stem cell graft. Written as DNA, the CDR3 is TGCGCCAGCAAGGGAGGCGGGGGTTACGGGGTCTATCAGCCCCAGCATTTT. Translation: CASKGGGGYGVYQPQHF.